These 4 T cell receptor beta chains share one sample of origin, sequenced in a study of shared clonotypes between healthy human individuals. The protocol was immunoSEQ multiplex PCR, while the TCRdb copy is restricted to in-frame clones and leaves out a portion. Of about 480,000 clones in the sample, approximately 79% are singletons; the top ten hold about an eighth. What was sequenced was PBMCs. All receptors come from a woman aged 40-49 years in good health. Some clones in this sample may be carry-over from other donors' samples.

Comment on this clone: A read error is possible here, since a much larger clone lies one base away. The chain is built from TRBV6-4 and TRBJ2-2; 10 nucleotides line up with TRBD2. Germline assignment: CDR1 MRHNA and CDR2 SNTAGT. Trimming removed 3 bases from V and 7 bases from J; junction bases left unmatched: 8. This CDR3 comprises 16 residues. Written as DNA, the CDR3 is TGTGCCAGCAGTGAGGGGGCTAGCGGGAGTCTCGGGGAGCTGTTTTTT. Translated, it gives CASSEGASGSLGELFF.

The rearrangement joins TRBV7-9 to TRBJ2-5; 8 bases map to TRBD1. The CDR3 extends over 15 amino acids. V was pared by 2 bases and J by 3 bases, with 5 bases of the junction left unmatched. Per the germline V gene, CDR1 is SEHNR and CDR2 is FQNEAQ (reference sequence). The CDR3 region is CASSLWRTGKETQYF. As DNA, the CDR3 is TGTGCCAGCAGCTTATGGCGGACAGGGAAAGAGACCCAGTACTTC.

This sequence joins TRBV7-9 and TRBJ1-2; TRBD1 is a possible D gene (5 bases). The CDR3 spans 14 residues. Germline CDR1 and CDR2: SEHNR and FQNEAQ (reference sequence). Trimming shortened V by 4 bases and J by 7 bases, and 16 bases separated the two germline ends. The CDR3 here is CASSSSGTGGGYTF. In nucleotides, the CDR3 is TGTGCCAGCAGCTCATCGGGGACCGGAGGTGGCTACACCTTC.

The chain is built from TRBV11-3 and TRBJ2-1; no definite D call. Germline V gives CDR1 SGHNT, CDR2 YENEEA. V was clipped by 1 base and J by 2 bases, with 6 bases between them. The CDR3 contains 14 residues. The CDR3 here is CASSLGQPYNEQFF. Written as DNA, the CDR3 is TGTGCCAGCAGCTTAGGCCAACCCTACAATGAGCAGTTCTTC.